The rows below give T cell receptor beta chains drawn from one sample of a study of Ad26.COV2.S vaccination and SARS-CoV-2 variants. Method: immunoSEQ multiplex PCR; TCRdb's copy keeps in-frame clones and lacks some. The table lists 440,000 or so clones, roughly 91% of them singletons. The sample consisted of peripheral blood, taken in a trial of Ad26.COV2.S vaccine versus placebo. Receptors originate from a person between 18 and 60 years old who received the Ad26.COV2.S COVID-19 vaccine or a placebo. CDR3s include the opening cysteine and the closing phenylalanine or tryptophan. The D gene is left open where the match is weak. Clone size, where shown, is once, few, many, or a class for clones that have expanded.

d_call | j_call | clone_size | v_call | cdr3_nt | cdr3_aa
. | TRBJ1-6 | . | TRBV2 | TGTGCCAGCAAAACTGACAGAAGTAATTCACCCCTCCACTTT | CASKTDRSNSPLHF
. | TRBJ2-3 | . | TRBV3-1/TRBV3-2 | TGTGCCAGCAGCCAAGGAGGGGGTGATACGCAGTATTTT | CASSQGGGDTQYF
TRBD2 | TRBJ2-4 | . | TRBV28 | TGTGCCAGCATCTCCGCCCCACTAGCGGGAGGGAAAAACATTCAGTACTTC | CASISAPLAGGKNIQYF
. | TRBJ1-5 | . | TRBV7-2 | TGTGCCAGCAGCTTAGGACCAGGCAATCAGCCCCAGCATTTT | CASSLGPGNQPQHF
. | TRBJ2-3 | . | TRBV7-8 | TGTGCCAGCAGCTCCATACCAGATACGCAGTATTTT | CASSSIPDTQYF
. | TRBJ2-1 | . | TRBV21-1 | TGTGCCAGCAGCAAGGTCGGGACAGGGGAAACCTACAATGAGCAGTTCTTC | CASSKVGTGETYNEQFF
TRBD1 | TRBJ2-1 | few | TRBV9 | TGTGCCAGCAGCGCCCAGACAGGGTCGAGTGAGCAGTTCTTC | CASSAQTGSSEQFF
. | TRBJ1-6 | . | TRBV2 | TGTGCCAGCAGTGAACCCACAGGGTTCGACTATAATTCACCCCTCCACTTT | CASSEPTGFDYNSPLHF
. | TRBJ1-5 | . | TRBV27 | TGTGCCAGCAGTGGGACCAACCGCGATCAGCCCCAGCATTTT | CASSGTNRDQPQHF
. | TRBJ2-5 | . | TRBV20-1 | TGCAGTGCTAGTATAGCTCCCAAATACTTC | CSASIAPKYF
. | TRBJ1-6 | . | TRBV19 | TGTGCCAGTAGTGGAGGGGTGGAGAATTCACCCCTCCACTTT | CASSGGVENSPLHF
. | TRBJ2-1 | . | TRBV5-1 | TGCGCCAGCAGCTCGGGGTTTTCCCGGGGTGACAATGAGCAGTTCTTC | CASSSGFSRGDNEQFF
. | TRBJ2-7 | . | TRBV11-2 | TGTGCCAGCAGCTTAGAACTCAGCGACGAGCAGTACTTC | CASSLELSDEQYF
TRBD2 | TRBJ2-3 | . | TRBV11-3 | TGTGCCAGCAGCTTAGCTTTCCGGCGGGAGGGAGACCAGGGGGATACGCAGTATTTT | CASSLAFRREGDQGDTQYF
. | TRBJ1-5 | . | TRBV6-4 | TGTGCCAGCAGTGAAGTGGCCCAGGGGCCCCAGCATTTT | CASSEVAQGPQHF
TRBD2 | TRBJ2-1 | . | TRBV6-2/TRBV6-3 | TGTGCCAGCAGTTACGGTACTAGCGGGGTCTATGAGCAGTTCTTC | CASSYGTSGVYEQFF
. | TRBJ2-1 | once | TRBV10-3 | TGTGCCATCAGTGAGTTTCAGGAGTCCTACAATGAGCAGTTCTTC | CAISEFQESYNEQFF
TRBD2 | TRBJ2-7 | . | TRBV12-3/TRBV12-4 | TGTGCCAGCAGTCGGGGGGGAAACTACGAGCAGTACTTC | CASSRGGNYEQYF
. | TRBJ1-1 | . | TRBV28 | TGTGCCAGCAGGTATCCAGGGACGGTAACTGAAGCTTTCTTT | CASRYPGTVTEAFF